The clone carrying this TCR beta chain occurred many times. Its antigen is not known. The data are from a study of response to subunit inactivated influenza vaccine. General study results and limits: With each seasonal influenza vaccination, the authors suggested, few new T cells are recruited.

TCRdb called the RT-PCR reads again in MiXCR, with one record for every CDR3 protein. Here the sample spans 300,000 to 350,000 distinct CDR3 sequences, approximately 21% being singletons. The CDR3 spans 14 residues. With V trimmed by 3 bases and J by 5 bases, 6 bases remained unmatched. Per the germline V gene, CDR1 is PRHDT and CDR2 is FYEKMQ (reference sequence). This clonotype was sampled from a man aged 50-75 years who received an inactivated influenza vaccine. This specimen consisted of PBMCs from blood, obtained less than 22 months after vaccination. The V and J genes are TRBV13 and TRBJ2-5; 7 bases match TRBD2. CDR3 amino acids: CASSFRGEGETQYF. CDR3 coding DNA: TGTGCCAGCAGCTTTCGCGGGGAGGGGGAGACCCAGTACTTC. Combining the CDR3 with reference TRBV13 and TRBJ2-5 gives the whole variable domain AAGVIQSPRHLIKEKRETATLKCYPIPRHDTVYWYQQGPGQDPQFLISFYEKMQSDKGSIPDRFSAQQFSDYHSELNMSSLELGDSALYFCASSFRGEGETQYFGPGTRLLVL.